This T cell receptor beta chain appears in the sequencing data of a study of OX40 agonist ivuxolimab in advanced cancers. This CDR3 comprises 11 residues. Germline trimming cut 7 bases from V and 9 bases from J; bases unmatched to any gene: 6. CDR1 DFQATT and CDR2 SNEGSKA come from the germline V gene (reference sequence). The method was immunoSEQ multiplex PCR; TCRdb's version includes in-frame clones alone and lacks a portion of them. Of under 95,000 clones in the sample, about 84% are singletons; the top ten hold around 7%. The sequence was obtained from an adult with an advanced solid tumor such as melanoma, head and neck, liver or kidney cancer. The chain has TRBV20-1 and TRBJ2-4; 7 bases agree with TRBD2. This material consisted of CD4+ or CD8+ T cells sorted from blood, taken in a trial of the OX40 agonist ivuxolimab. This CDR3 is CSGGGSSIQYF. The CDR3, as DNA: TGCAGTGGGGGAGGGAGTAGCATTCAGTACTTC.